This T cell receptor beta chain was captured by sequencing in a study of vaccination and CD4 T cells after COVID-19 (dated by TCRdb to between 2021 and 2022). Looking at the study overall: Convalescent patients had a positive SARS-CoV-2 result on nasal swab PCR, and of these patients, about ten had mild disease and one had severe disease. Participants received two doses of either the Pfizer-BioNTech BNT162b2 vaccine (n=8) or the Moderna mRNA-1273 vaccine (n=2). Control cultures used a CEFX viral epitope pool as positive control, an HIV-1 Nef peptide pool as negative control, or no peptide. In the convalescent cohort there were six males and four females, among whom were two Hispanic individuals, seven Caucasians, two Asians and one multiracial person. In roughly eleven COVID-19 convalescent patients and a few infection-naive healthy vaccine recipients, the spike-specific CD4+ TCR repertoire before mRNA vaccination was compared with the repertoire after mRNA vaccination. Post-vaccine blood samples were collected a median of 72 days after the second vaccine dose, ranging from roughly 12 to 241 days. The cultures were stimulated with overlapping spike peptide pools from SARS-CoV-2 and from the common cold coronaviruses HCoV-NL63, HCoV-OC43 and HCoV-229E. Post-COVID blood samples from convalescent patients were collected a median of around 100 days after diagnosis, with a range of roughly 35 to 180 days. General conclusions and limits of the study: The median count of SARS-CoV-2-reactive clonotypes went up from 20 to 25 after infection to a few dozen after vaccination, although the change was not significant. Of the vaccine-specific clones found in convalescent patients, nearly all (304 of 307) were mono-reactive for SARS-CoV-2 spike instead of being cross-reactive with common cold coronaviruses. Only a relatively small number of convalescent patients were included in the study, and early timepoints following natural infection were not analyzed. In convalescent patients, a median around 86% of post-vaccine SARS-CoV-2-reactive clones were detected only after vaccination, suggesting vaccine-specific priming.

About this clonotype itself: Its antigen remains undetermined. Base quality data are lacking; no much larger clone is found one base away.

The protocol used for the library was PCR. DNA from cultured CD4+ T cells underwent TCR sequencing with the Oncomine TCR Beta short-read assay at the Johns Hopkins FTIC core. The QIAamp micro DNA kit was used to extract genomic DNA from the cultured CD4+ T cells. The Oncomine TCR Beta libraries from cultured CD4+ T cells were pooled using unique dual indexes and then sequenced on an Illumina iSeq 100. For the original study's pipeline: Non-productive sequences were removed, and CDR3s that did not start with C, did not end with F or W, or were shorter than 7 amino acids were discarded. Antigen-specific clonotypes were identified with the MANAFEST web application by comparing peptide-stimulated wells with reference and other culture wells. To be called positive, a clone needed an FDR below 0.05, an odds ratio above 5, and a productive frequency above 0.1% in at least two of three replicate wells. Cross-reactive clonotypes were defined as significantly expanded in both SARS-CoV-2 spike wells and at least one common cold coronavirus spike condition. Using R version 3.6.1, CDR3 homology was evaluated through Levenshtein distances (stringdist) along with unrooted phylogenetic trees (ape). The raw public reads went through TCRdb reprocessing: fastp at Q25, MiXCR clone calling, in-frame beta chains kept. Rows are combined by CDR3 protein, so each entry shows the most common genes and DNA. The V and J calls shown here were made by TCRdb, not taken from the authors' results. Across this sample there are 11,000 or so distinct CDR3 sequences, with 50% to 70% seen only once. Under 25% of the sample belongs to the ten largest clones.

The germline V and J ends show losses of 1 base and 0 bases respectively, and no gene match explains 8 bases of the junction. The CDR3 runs 17 amino acids, cysteine and phenylalanine included. This entry keeps only the CDR3 DNA: 51 bases, framed from base 1. Reading the germline V gene gives CDR1 ENHRY and CDR2 SYGVKD. The treatment or condition label, read with the paper, signifies: approximately 11-day PBMC culture with coronavirus spike peptide pools or control peptides (ViraFEST assay). The ViraFEST assay, used in the study, expanded antigen-specific T cells with peptide pools and then identified the expanded clonotypes through TCR sequencing. The convalescent patients' positive SARS-CoV-2 PCR tests were from March to December 2020, which was before the Alpha, Beta and Delta variants emerged in the United States. Each well held 2.2 million or so PBMCs cultured with 10 ug/ml peptide pools in IMDM containing 5% human AB serum and 7.5 to 10 IU/ml IL-2. On days 3 and 7, half of the culture medium was replaced with fresh IL-2-containing medium. Once the cells had been in culture for 10 days, the EasySep CD4+ T cell isolation kit was used to isolate CD4+ T cells by negative selection. Ficoll-Paque Plus gradient centrifugation was used to isolate PBMCs from whole blood, and the isolated PBMCs were then either used fresh or cryopreserved at -140C. Triplicate wells were generally used for each culture condition.

The rearranged segments are TRBV10-3 and TRBJ1-1; TRBD1 matches 7 bases in the middle. Sequenced input: CD4+ T cells from blood, cultured in vitro. The sequence came from a human donor who had recovered from COVID-19. The DNA sequence reads TGTGCCATCAGTGAGTGGGGACAGAAGATCCTGAACACTGAAGCTTTCTTT. It translates as CAISEWGQKILNTEAFF.